This T cell receptor beta chain was recovered during a study of cytotoxic CD8 clonotypes in ibrutinib-treated CLL. Study-level information: Per sample, productive templates averaged 255,043 and productive rearrangements averaged 94,082.

This clone was observed once. The protocol was immunoSEQ multiplex PCR, while the TCRdb copy is restricted to in-frame clones and leaves out a portion. The repertoire holds about 130,000 clones, with around 80% as singletons. The sequences come from PBMCs, collected after 24 months of ibrutinib treatment. This TCR was sampled from a human donor with chronic lymphocytic leukemia.

The DNA of the CDR3 is TGTGCCAGCAGTTTAAAGGGTCGGGGTCCTAACACCGGGGAGCTGTTTTTT. Protein product: CASSLKGRGPNTGELFF. The V and J genes are TRBV27 and TRBJ2-2; D might be TRBD2 (5 bases). Germline CDR1 is MNHEY and CDR2 is SMNVEV (reference sequence). This CDR3 comprises 17 residues. Trimming shortened V by 2 bases and J by 2 bases, and 15 bases separated the two germline ends.